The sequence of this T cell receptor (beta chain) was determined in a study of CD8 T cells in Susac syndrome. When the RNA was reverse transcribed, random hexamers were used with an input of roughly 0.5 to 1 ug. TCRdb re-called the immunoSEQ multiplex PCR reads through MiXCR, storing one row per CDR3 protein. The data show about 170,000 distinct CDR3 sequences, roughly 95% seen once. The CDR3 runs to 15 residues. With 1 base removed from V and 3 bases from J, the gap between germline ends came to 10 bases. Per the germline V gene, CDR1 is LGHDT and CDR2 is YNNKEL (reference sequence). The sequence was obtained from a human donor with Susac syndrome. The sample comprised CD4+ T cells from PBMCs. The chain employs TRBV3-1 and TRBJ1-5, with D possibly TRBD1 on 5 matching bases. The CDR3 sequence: CASSQGSGHNQPQHF. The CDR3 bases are TGTGCCAGCAGCCAAGGGTCGGGGCACAATCAGCCCCAGCATTTT.